Here is one T cell receptor beta chain with its context. This sample is drawn from a study of beta chain features in type 1 diabetes. For the study at large: Cells sorted and examined across all samples totaled more than 95,000,000.

V lost 4 bases to trimming and J lost 0 bases, with 13 bases between them. Germline-derived CDR1 and CDR2 are KGHSH and LQKENI. This CDR3 is 15 amino acids long. Every bit of the isolated RNA underwent reverse transcription, so sequencing read expressed TCRB transcripts. Using immunoSEQ multiplex PCR, the repertoire was profiled, and TCRdb retains in-frame clones only, with some absent. The data show 860,000 or so clones, 17% seen once. The source of this sequence is a woman aged 18-29 years in good health. Sequencing used naive CD4+ T cells from blood. This sequence joins TRBV18 and TRBJ2-7, with D possibly being TRBD1 (6 bases). The CDR3 bases are TGTGCCAGCTCACTCACAGGGAAGAGCTCCTACGAGCAGTACTTC. It codes for CASSLTGKSSYEQYF.